This section outlines one T cell receptor beta chain sequence together with its context. The antigen is unknown. The data were taken from a study of T cell responses to AZD1222 COVID-19 vaccine. Overall study findings and caveats: The study identified only six AZD1222 recipients as seropositive at baseline. Possibly, clonal diversity was underestimated; donors were largely white British and included more females. Mapped onto spike, vaccine-associated CD4 TCRs spanned it and were dominant at 160-218 and 743-854.

Sequencing used immunoSEQ multiplex PCR; TCRdb keeps in-frame clones, though not all of them. This table holds about 150,000 clones, just over 90% found once. The germline gives CDR1 SGHTA, CDR2 FQGNSA. CDR3 length: 14 residues. V shed 4 bases and J shed 3 bases, with 10 bases lying between them. The sample consisted of peripheral blood, taken on day 0 of AZD1222 vaccination. The chain recombines TRBV7-2 with TRBJ1-5; D is unresolved. This TCR came from an adult in good health. CDR3 region: CASSSGGSNQPQHF. Here the CDR3 DNA reads TGTGCCAGCAGCTCTGGCGGTTCCAATCAGCCCCAGCATTTT.